A selection of T cell receptor beta chains follows, all from one sample in a study of blood T cell repertoires in COVID-19. The table came from immunoSEQ multiplex PCR; TCRdb's copy has only in-frame clones and leaves some out. The sample lists approximately 250,000 clones; approximately 89% were seen once. The sample taken for sequencing was PBMCs or T cells enriched from blood (not recorded which). Receptor source: a woman in her forties with acute COVID-19. Both conserved end residues are part of each CDR3. The D gene is left open where the match is weak. Not every row has a clone size; where given, it reads once, few, many or a size class.

>TRBJ1-4|NA|TRBV27|NA|14
TGTGCCAGCAGTTCTCCCCTGGAGATTGAAAAACTGTTTTTT
CASSSPLEIEKLFF
>TRBJ1-1|NA|TRBV3-1/TRBV3-2|TRBD1|15
TGTGCCAGCAGCCTACAGGGGGTGCAGAACACTGAAGCTTTCTTT
CASSLQGVQNTEAFF
>TRBJ1-2|NA|TRBV27|TRBD1|15
TGTGCCAGCAGTTTCCGGACAGGGTTACTTTGGGGCTACACCTTC
CASSFRTGLLWGYTF
>TRBJ1-1|once|TRBV6-5|NA|16
TGTGCCAGCAGTTACTCGTTATTGCCCAGGAACACTGAAGCTTTCTTT
CASSYSLLPRNTEAFF
>TRBJ2-3|NA|TRBV13|TRBD1|18
TGTGCCAGCAGCTCTTCGGCAGGGGGCGCACTAGGATCCGATACGCAGTATTTT
CASSSSAGGALGSDTQYF
>TRBJ1-2|NA|TRBV10-3|NA|14
TGTGCCATCCGGGAGGGAACCCTTATGAATGGCTACACCTTC
CAIREGTLMNGYTF
>TRBJ1-5|once|TRBV6-1|TRBD1|17
TGTGCCAGCAGTGAAGCGAAGGGGGCTAATCGCAATCAGCCCCAGCATTTT
CASSEAKGANRNQPQHF
>TRBJ1-6|NA|TRBV28|NA|12
TGTGCCAGCACCCGGAGGAATTCACCCCTCCACTTT
CASTRRNSPLHF
>TRBJ1-6|NA|TRBV5-8|TRBD1|13
TGTGCCAGCAGCACCGACAGGGATTCACCCCTCCACTTT
CASSTDRDSPLHF
>TRBJ2-5|NA|TRBV7-9|NA|19
TGTGCCAGCAGCCCAGTCGGGGCCCGCTTCGGCGGGGTCAGGGAGACCCAGTACTTC
CASSPVGARFGGVRETQYF
>TRBJ2-5|NA|TRBV5-1|NA|15
TGCGCCAGCAGTAGATCAGGGGACCTCCAAGAGACCCAGTACTTC
CASSRSGDLQETQYF
>TRBJ1-1|NA|TRBV7-6|TRBD1|14
TGTGCCAGCAGCTCTCAGGGGGGATTAACTGAAGCTTTCTTT
CASSSQGGLTEAFF
>TRBJ2-2|NA|TRBV9|TRBD2|16
TGTGCCAGCAGCGCACTAGCGGGAGTTGACGCCGGGGAGCTGTTTTTT
CASSALAGVDAGELFF
>TRBJ2-1|NA|TRBV6-5|TRBD1|15
TGTGCCAGCAGTTCACCGGGACAGGGCCACAATGAGCAGTTCTTC
CASSSPGQGHNEQFF
>TRBJ1-4|NA|TRBV5-5|TRBD1|16
TGTGCCAGCAGCTTGGGATCCGACAGGGTCTACGAAAAACTGTTTTTT
CASSLGSDRVYEKLFF
>TRBJ2-2|NA|TRBV6-5|NA|12
TGTGCCAGCATGGGAGGTCTGGGGGAGCTGTTTTTT
CASMGGLGELFF
>TRBJ2-5|NA|TRBV19|TRBD1|15
TGTGCCAGTAGTACCGGGACACAGGGGGGAGAGACCCAGTACTTC
CASSTGTQGGETQYF
>TRBJ1-1|few|TRBV6-6|NA|15
TGTGCCAGCCGGGGACACAGGGACATGAACACTGAAGCTTTCTTT
CASRGHRDMNTEAFF
>TRBJ2-3|NA|TRBV6-5|NA|13
TGTGCCAGCAGTTATCTGGGAGACGGTACGCAGTATTTT
CASSYLGDGTQYF
>TRBJ1-2|NA|TRBV19|NA|14
TGTGCCAGTAGTCTAACAGGGAAAGACTATGGCTACACCTTC
CASSLTGKDYGYTF
>TRBJ2-3|NA|TRBV21-1|NA|15
TGTGCCAGCAGCAAACCCTCCAAGCCACCAGATACGCAGTATTTT
CASSKPSKPPDTQYF
>TRBJ2-1|NA|TRBV19|TRBD2|16
TGTGCCAGTAGTCGAGCGGGAGGGCCGTTTACGAATGAGCAGTTCTTC
CASSRAGGPFTNEQFF
>TRBJ2-3|NA|TRBV6-1|NA|15
TGTGCCAGCAGTGAAGCCTCGCAGAGCACAGATACGCAGTATTTT
CASSEASQSTDTQYF
>TRBJ1-2|NA|TRBV11-2|NA|13
TGTGCCAGCAGCCTCACAGCTAACTATGGCTACACCTTC
CASSLTANYGYTF
>TRBJ1-2|NA|TRBV19|NA|13
TGTGCCAGTACCTCCTCAGGGAACTATGGCTACACCTTC
CASTSSGNYGYTF
>TRBJ2-7|NA|TRBV18|NA|14
TGTGCCAGCTCACCAACTTCAGACTACAACGAGCAGTACTTC
CASSPTSDYNEQYF
>TRBJ2-3|NA|TRBV7-9|NA|15
TGTGCCAGCAGCTTAGCGCTGCGAGCGACAGATACGCAGTATTTT
CASSLALRATDTQYF
>TRBJ2-4|NA|TRBV21-1|NA|19
TGTGCCAGCAGCAAGGGACAGGGAGATGGGAGTTGGCCAATAAACATTCAGTACTTC
CASSKGQGDGSWPINIQYF
>TRBJ2-7|NA|TRBV14|NA|14
TGTGCCAGCAGCCAAGGGGGCAGATCCTACGAGCAGTACTTC
CASSQGGRSYEQYF
>TRBJ1-2|NA|TRBV5-5|NA|12
TGTGCCAGCAGCCGTCGACAGCGCGGCTACACCTTC
CASSRRQRGYTF
>TRBJ1-1|NA|TRBV5-1|NA|14
TGCGCCAGCAGCTTGAGTCCAGCAGGCACTGAAGCTTTCTTT
CASSLSPAGTEAFF
>TRBJ2-1|NA|TRBV11-3|TRBD2|16
TGTGCCAGCAGCCTCCGACTAGCGGGAGATGCCAATGAGCAGTTCTTC
CASSLRLAGDANEQFF
>TRBJ1-2|NA|TRBV12-3/TRBV12-4|NA|13
TGTGCCAGCAGTTTAAGGTCACAGTATGGCTACACCTTC
CASSLRSQYGYTF
>TRBJ2-1|NA|TRBV6-6|TRBD2|15
TGTGCCAGCAGTTACGTAGCGGGAGGGAGGAATGAGCAGTTCTTC
CASSYVAGGRNEQFF
>TRBJ1-1|NA|TRBV27|NA|14
TGTGCCAGCAGTTTGGGGGCCTTGAACACTGAAGCTTTCTTT
CASSLGALNTEAFF
>TRBJ1-1|NA|TRBV7-9|TRBD1|15
TGTGCCAGCAGCTCCTGGGGACAGAAAAACACTGAAGCTTTCTTT
CASSSWGQKNTEAFF
>TRBJ1-2|NA|TRBV27|TRBD1|16
TGTGCCAGCAGTTTCCTGGGACAGGGGGAAGTCTATGGCTACACCTTC
CASSFLGQGEVYGYTF
>TRBJ1-2|NA|TRBV5-8|TRBD1|14
TGTGCCAGCAGCTATGACAGGGGAGGGTATGGCTACACCTTC
CASSYDRGGYGYTF
>TRBJ2-2|NA|TRBV9|TRBD1|14
TGTGCCAGCAGCAGTTGGGACAGGCCCGGGGAGCTGTTTTTT
CASSSWDRPGELFF
>TRBJ2-5|NA|TRBV24-1|TRBD1|14
TGTGCCACCAGTGGGGGGACAGCTCAAGAGACCCAGTACTTC
CATSGGTAQETQYF
>TRBJ1-5|NA|TRBV7-2|NA|15
TGTGCCAGCAGCTTATTCCAGGCGACAAATCAGCCCCAGCATTTT
CASSLFQATNQPQHF
>TRBJ2-4|NA|TRBV28|NA|14
TGTGCCAGCAGTCCCCAGGGAGCCAAAAACATTCAGTACTTC
CASSPQGAKNIQYF
>TRBJ1-4|NA|TRBV11-2|NA|12
TGTGCCAGCAGCTTACCAGGGAACAAACTGTTTTTT
CASSLPGNKLFF
>TRBJ1-5|NA|TRBV7-9|TRBD1|16
TGTGCCAGCAGCCTTGGGACAGGTCGATTAAATCAGCCCCAGCATTTT
CASSLGTGRLNQPQHF
>TRBJ2-4|NA|TRBV20-1|NA|14
TGCAGTGCTAGTTTTGCGGGAGCCAAAAACATTCAGTACTTC
CSASFAGAKNIQYF
>TRBJ1-4|NA|TRBV28|TRBD1|13
TGTGCCAGCACCCGGGACAGGGGTGAAAAACTGTTTTTT
CASTRDRGEKLFF
>TRBJ2-1|NA|TRBV12-3/TRBV12-4|NA|12
TGTGCCAGCAGTCCGTACCCTAGAAGGCAGTTCTTC
CASSPYPRRQFF
>TRBJ2-3|NA|TRBV14|NA|17
TGTGCCAGCAGCCAAGATAGGCTAGCGTTTAGCACAGATACGCAGTATTTT
CASSQDRLAFSTDTQYF
>TRBJ1-2|NA|TRBV5-1|TRBD1|16
TGCGCCAGCAGCTTGGGACGGGACAGATTTAACTATGGCTACACCTTC
CASSLGRDRFNYGYTF
>TRBJ2-2|NA|TRBV3-1/TRBV3-2|TRBD2|18
TGTGCCAGCAGCCAAGATCGCTGGCGGGAGGTTTCAACCGGGGAGCTGTTTTTT
CASSQDRWREVSTGELFF